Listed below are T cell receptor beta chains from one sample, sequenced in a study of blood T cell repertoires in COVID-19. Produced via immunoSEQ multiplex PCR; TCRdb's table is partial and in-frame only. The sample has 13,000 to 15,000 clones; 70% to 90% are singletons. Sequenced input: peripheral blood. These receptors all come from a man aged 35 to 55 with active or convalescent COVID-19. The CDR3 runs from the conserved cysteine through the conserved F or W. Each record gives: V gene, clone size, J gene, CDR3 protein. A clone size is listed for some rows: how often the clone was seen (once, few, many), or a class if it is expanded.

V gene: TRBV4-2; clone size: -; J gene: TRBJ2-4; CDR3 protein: CASSQDYGAGAKNIQYF
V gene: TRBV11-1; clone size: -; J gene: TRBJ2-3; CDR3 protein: CASSPGSLNHNAPYF
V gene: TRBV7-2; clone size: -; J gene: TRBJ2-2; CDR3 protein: CASSSMLGVSGELFF
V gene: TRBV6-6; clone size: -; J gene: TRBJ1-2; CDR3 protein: CASSFRTGPSGGYTF
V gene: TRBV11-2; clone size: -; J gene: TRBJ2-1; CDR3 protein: CASSPHPFAGGRNEQFF
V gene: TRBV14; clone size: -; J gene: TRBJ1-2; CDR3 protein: CASSQGIRGLLYGYTF
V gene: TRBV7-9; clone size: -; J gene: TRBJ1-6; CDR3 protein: CASSFQGVASPPLHF
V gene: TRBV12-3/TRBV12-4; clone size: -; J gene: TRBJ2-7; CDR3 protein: CASSLDAGEQYF
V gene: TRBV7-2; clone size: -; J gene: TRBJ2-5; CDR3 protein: CASSHRGFAAETQYF
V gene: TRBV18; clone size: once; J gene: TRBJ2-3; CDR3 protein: CASSPGLTDTQYF
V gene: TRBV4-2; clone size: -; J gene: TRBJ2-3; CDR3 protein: CASSQDTIAGGRDTQYF
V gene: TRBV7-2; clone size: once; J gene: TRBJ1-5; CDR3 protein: CASSLQAGGLAPQHF
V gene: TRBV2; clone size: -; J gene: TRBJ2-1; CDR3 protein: CASSEVGGNEQFF
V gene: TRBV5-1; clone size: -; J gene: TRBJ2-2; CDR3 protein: CASSWEGTGELFF
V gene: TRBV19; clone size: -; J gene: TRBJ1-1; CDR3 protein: CASEADTEAFF
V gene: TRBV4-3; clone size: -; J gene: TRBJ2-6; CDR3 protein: CASSQDGETSGANVLTF
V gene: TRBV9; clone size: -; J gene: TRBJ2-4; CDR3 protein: CASSPGSSLEYIQYF
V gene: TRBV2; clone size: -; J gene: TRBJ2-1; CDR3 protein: CASSERPIGHRVSSYNEQFF
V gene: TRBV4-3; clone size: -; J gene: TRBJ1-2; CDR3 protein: CASSPTPGQGVDGYTF
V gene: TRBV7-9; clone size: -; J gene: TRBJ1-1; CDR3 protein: CASSLPTGTNTEAFF
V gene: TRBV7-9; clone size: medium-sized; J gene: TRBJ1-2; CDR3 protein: CASSRKTGVSPGYTF
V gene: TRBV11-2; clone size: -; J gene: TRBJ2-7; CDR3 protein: CASSSLPKLDYSYEQYF
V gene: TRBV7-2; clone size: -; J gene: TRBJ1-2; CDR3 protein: CASSSIGGDGYTF
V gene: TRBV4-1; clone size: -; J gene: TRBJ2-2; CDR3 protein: CASSQEVGAATGELFF
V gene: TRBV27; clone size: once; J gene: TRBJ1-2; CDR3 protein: CASSLTGGFTNYGYTF
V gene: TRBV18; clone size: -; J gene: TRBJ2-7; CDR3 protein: CASSPPNNGEAYEQYF
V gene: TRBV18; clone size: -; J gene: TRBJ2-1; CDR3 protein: CASSPSTSGGSLNEQFF
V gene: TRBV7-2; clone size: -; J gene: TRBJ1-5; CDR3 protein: CASSLGTPKSGQPQHF
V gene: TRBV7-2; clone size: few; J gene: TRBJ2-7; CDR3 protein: CASSLALVRGGNEQYF
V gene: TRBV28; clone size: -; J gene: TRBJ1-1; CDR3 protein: CASSLSGRGGMAEAFF
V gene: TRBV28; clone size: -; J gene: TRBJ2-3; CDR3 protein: CASSFIWFYHSTDTQYF
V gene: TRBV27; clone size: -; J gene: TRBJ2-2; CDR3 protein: CASRGHHTGELFF
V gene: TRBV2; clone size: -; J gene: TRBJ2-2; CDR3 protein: CASGPGQGYTGELFF
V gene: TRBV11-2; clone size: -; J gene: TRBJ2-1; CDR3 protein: CASSLGTSYNEQFF